These 27 T cell receptor beta chains share one sample of origin, sequenced in a study of CD4+ T cells in melanoma. Assay used: immunoSEQ multiplex PCR; TCRdb lists only in-frame clones, some missing. The data contain about 50,000 clones, nearly 90% of them singletons. The sequenced sample consisted of peripheral blood. All receptors derive from a human donor with melanoma.

This sequence joins TRBV5-1 and TRBJ2-3; 11 positions match TRBD2. From germline, CDR1 is SGHRS and CDR2 YFSETQ. V lost 3 bases and J lost 4; bases outside the gene matches: 4. This CDR3 contains 15 residues. CDR3 nucleotides: TGCGCCAGCAGCTCCGGGACTAGCGGCGCAGATACGCAGTATTTT. Its translation: CASSSGTSGADTQYF.

The CDR3 region is CASSDDPRTGNSYEQYF. In DNA, the CDR3 is TGTGCCAGCAGCGACGACCCGCGGACAGGTAATTCCTACGAGCAGTACTTC. The V call is TRBV7-2, the J call TRBJ2-7, with TRBD1 matching 7 bases. V dropped 5 bases and J dropped 1; count of bases not matched to a gene: 14. The V gene's germline CDR1 is SGHTA and CDR2 FQGNSA. This CDR3 comprises 17 residues.

The chain employs TRBV7-2 and TRBJ2-3; D is perhaps TRBD2 (6 bases). Trimming stripped 4 bases from V and 4 bases from J, with 18 bases between. The CDR3 totals 16 residues. The V gene's germline CDR1 is SGHTA and CDR2 FQGNSA. CDR3 DNA sequence: TGTGCCAGCAGCTCTGGGCATGGGGGGTCGGCAGATACGCAGTATTTT. Its translation is CASSSGHGGSADTQYF.

The rearrangement uses TRBV27 and TRBJ1-2; D is perhaps TRBD1 (5 bases). Trimming pared 2 bases from V and 3 bases from J, leaving 10 bases between. The CDR3 is 14 amino acids. In germline, CDR1 is MNHEY, CDR2 SMNVEV (reference sequence). The CDR3 reads CASSLTWDDYGYTF. The CDR3 region has the DNA TGTGCCAGCAGTTTAACGTGGGACGACTATGGCTACACCTTC.

The rearrangement joins TRBV18 to TRBJ1-1, with D uncertain. Trimming cost V 0 bases and J 6 bases, with 20 bases left between them. The CDR3 is made up of 17 amino acids. The germline V gene encodes CDR1 KGHSH and CDR2 LQKENI. The CDR3 coding sequence is TGTGCCAGCTCACCACCACCTTCACATTATCTCTTCGCTGAAGCTTTCTTT. Amino acid sequence: CASSPPPSHYLFAEAFF. The variable domain in full, completed from reference TRBV18 and TRBJ1-1, reads NAGVMQNPRHLVRRRGQEARLRCSPMKGHSHVYWYRQLPEEGLKFMVYLQKENIIDESGMPKERFSAEFPKEGPSILRIQQVVRGDSAAYFCASSPPPSHYLFAEAFFGQGTRLTVV.

This chain uses TRBV5-8 with TRBJ1-2; no reliable D call. From germline, CDR1 is SGHTS and CDR2 YDEGEE. The CDR3 is made up of 12 amino acids. V lost 5 bases and J 4 bases, leaving 9 bases between the germline ends. DNA of the CDR3: TGTGCCAGCAGTTTGTCGGGCTATGGCTACACCTTC. This codes for CASSLSGYGYTF.

This clone was recorded only once. The chain couples TRBV11-3 to TRBJ1-3; D is uncertain. V dropped 5 bases and J dropped 1 base, with 9 bases sitting between them. Germline CDR1 is SGHNT and CDR2 is YENEEA. The CDR3 runs to 14 residues. CDR3 in amino acids: CASSDRGSGNTIYF. The CDR3 DNA reads as TGTGCCAGCAGCGACCGGGGATCTGGAAACACCATATATTTT. Complete variable domain (other parts from reference TRBV11-3 and TRBJ1-3): EAGVVQSPRYKIIEKKQPVAFWCNPISGHNTLYWYLQNLGQGPELLIRYENEEAVDDSQLPKDRFSAERLKGVDSTLKIQPAELGDSAVYLCASSDRGSGNTIYFGEGSWLTVV.

This clone was seen a few times. The chain carries TRBV7-2 and TRBJ2-3; perhaps D is TRBD1 or TRBD2 (5 bases each). The CDR3 loop spans 14 amino acids. Germline V gene data show CDR1 as SGHTA and CDR2 as FQGNSA. Trimming shortened V by 1 base and J by 6 bases, and 11 bases separated the two germline ends. The CDR3 sequence: CASSLEGLADTQYF. Here the CDR3 DNA reads TGTGCCAGCAGCTTAGAGGGGTTAGCGGATACGCAGTATTTT.

V and J are TRBV4-3 and TRBJ1-4; D is ambiguous. The CDR3 spans 16 residues. V lost 0 bases and J lost 7, with 15 bases in between. Germline loops: CDR1 LGHNA, CDR2 YSLEER. In DNA, the CDR3 is TGCGCCAGCAGCCAAGATCTCAGGACCGCAGTTGAAAAACTGTTTTTT. The encoded protein is CASSQDLRTAVEKLFF.

The chain couples TRBV15 to TRBJ2-1; TRBD1 might be the D (8 bases). Germline V gene lookup returns CDR1 LNHNV and CDR2 YYDKDF (reference sequence). V shed 4 bases and J shed 7 bases, with 17 bases lying between them. This CDR3 spans 15 amino acids. The CDR3 DNA reads TGTGCCACCAGCATTCGACAGGGGAGGGGAAATGAGCAGTTCTTC. Encoded protein: CATSIRQGRGNEQFF.

V and J are TRBV7-2 and TRBJ2-7, with 8 bases fitting TRBD2. Germline CDR1 reads SGHTA; CDR2 reads FQGNSA. The CDR3 is 15 residues long. With V trimmed by 5 bases and J by 3 bases, 9 bases remained unmatched. The CDR3 nucleotides read TGTGCCAGCAGCAGCGGGGGCTCCTTAGTCTACGAGCAGTACTTC. Protein product: CASSSGGSLVYEQYF.

The chain couples TRBV19 to TRBJ1-5, with D perhaps matching TRBD1 (5 bases). CDR3 length: 15 amino acids. The V end was cut by 5 bases, the J end by 2 bases, with 13 bases between. In germline, CDR1 is LNHDA, CDR2 SQIVND (reference sequence). CDR3 protein: CASSVGGVGNQPQHF. The CDR3 DNA reads TGTGCCAGTAGTGTTGGAGGGGTTGGCAATCAGCCCCAGCATTTT.

The rearrangement links TRBV4-2 to TRBJ2-7; TRBD2 is a possible D gene (6 bases). The CDR3 contains 17 residues. Germline V gene lookup returns CDR1 LGHNA and CDR2 YNFKEQ. Trimming stripped 0 bases from V and 3 bases from J, with 18 bases between. The CDR3 region has the DNA TGTGCCAGCAGCCAAGATATCGGACCCGGGGGAGGCTACGAGCAGTACTTC. This encodes CASSQDIGPGGGYEQYF.

The chain combines TRBV15 with TRBJ2-1; TRBD2 matches 7 bases. With 1 base clipped from V and 4 bases from J, the junction kept 4 bases outside the gene matches. Germline CDR1 reads LNHNV; CDR2 reads YYDKDF (reference sequence). The CDR3 extends over 15 amino acids. CDR3 protein: CATSRVAAGYNEQFF. The CDR3 DNA reads as TGTGCCACCAGCAGAGTTGCAGCGGGGTACAATGAGCAGTTCTTC.

The chain recombines TRBV6-6 with TRBJ1-2; D gene ambiguous. The CDR3 runs to 12 residues. V lost 10 bases to trimming and J lost 8 bases, with 17 bases between them. Germline assignment: CDR1 MNHNY and CDR2 SVGAGI (reference sequence). The CDR3 sequence is CATLAGSDGYTF. The CDR3 nucleotides read TGTGCCACCCTGGCGGGGTCGGACGGCTACACCTTC.

The rearrangement links TRBV7-9 to TRBJ2-1, with D possibly TRBD1 on 5 matching bases. With 3 bases removed from V and 5 bases from J, the gap between germline ends came to 14 bases. Germline values: CDR1 SEHNR, CDR2 FQNEAQ (reference sequence). The CDR3 contains 15 residues. In DNA form, the CDR3 reads TGTGCCAGCAGCTTCAGGGTCCCCACGAACAATGAGCAGTTCTTC. The encoded protein is CASSFRVPTNNEQFF.

The genes are TRBV4-1 and TRBJ2-5; D ambiguous. The CDR3 totals 14 residues. The germline gives CDR1 MGHRA, CDR2 YSYEKL. V was shortened by 0 bases and J by 4 bases, with 9 bases between the two germline ends. For the CDR3, the DNA is TGCGCCAGCAGCCAAGATAGGAGCTCAGAGACCCAGTACTTC. This gives the protein CASSQDRSSETQYF.

The sample holds a few counts of this clone. The chain is built from TRBV7-6 and TRBJ1-1, with D possibly matching TRBD1 (5 bases). V was clipped by 5 bases and J by 1 base, with 11 bases between them. The CDR3 is 14 residues long. Per the germline V gene, CDR1 is SGHVS and CDR2 is FNYEAQ. CDR3 nucleotide sequence: TGTGCCAGCAGCCTGAGAACAGGGAACACTGAAGCTTTCTTT. Translating gives CASSLRTGNTEAFF.

This chain links TRBV5-1 with TRBJ2-3, with D uncertain. Germline lookup yields CDR1 SGHRS and CDR2 YFSETQ. V lost 5 bases and J 6 bases, leaving 13 bases between the germline ends. This CDR3 comprises 13 residues. Here the CDR3 DNA reads TGCGCCAGCAGGCTCAGAGCCCTTGATACGCAGTATTTT. This encodes CASRLRALDTQYF.

The gene calls are TRBV9 and TRBJ2-3, with 10 bases fitting TRBD1. CDR1 and CDR2 from the germline V gene are SGDLS and YYNGEE. V gave up 5 bases and J gave up 2 bases; unmatched junction bases: 14. The CDR3 covers 18 residues. For the CDR3, the DNA is TGTGCCAGCAGTGCCGGGACAGGGGCCCGCCCGATCACAGATACGCAGTATTTT. Its protein product is CASSAGTGARPITDTQYF.

As DNA, the CDR3 is TGTGCCAGCAGGGACATCTCTAGCACAGATACGCAGTATTTT. Translation gives CASRDISSTDTQYF. V gene TRBV6-5 combines with J gene TRBJ2-3; D might be TRBD1 (5 bases). V lost 6 bases, J lost 0 bases, and 10 bases lay in between. The germline V gene has CDR1 MNHEY and CDR2 SVGAGI. The CDR3 length is 14 residues.

This clone has more than one count but fewer than ten. The rearrangement joins TRBV27 to TRBJ2-7, with D unclear. Germline CDR1 and CDR2: MNHEY and SMNVEV (reference sequence). This CDR3 has 14 residues. With 3 bases removed from V and 4 bases from J, the gap between germline ends came to 13 bases. The CDR3 nucleotides read TGTGCCAGCAGTTTGGTCGGCCAGTCTTACGAGCAGTACTTC. Its translation is CASSLVGQSYEQYF.

The genes are TRBV5-4 and TRBJ1-2; no clear D gene. This CDR3 has 14 amino acids. Trimming left V 4 bases short and J 6 bases short, with 16 bases between. CDR1 and CDR2 (germline): SGHNT, YYREEE (reference sequence). The CDR3 DNA reads as TGTGCCAGCAGCCAAGAACTGAGAGGTAATGGCTACACCTTC. This sequence encodes CASSQELRGNGYTF.

CDR3 sequence reads: CAARWVTEAFF. The CDR3 nucleotides read TGTGCGGCGCGATGGGTCACTGAAGCTTTCTTT. The chain recombines TRBV30 with TRBJ1-1; the D is unclear. This CDR3 comprises 11 residues. The germline gives CDR1 GTSNPN, CDR2 SVGIG (reference sequence).

CDR3 residues: CASSPGQYNQPQHF. The CDR3 DNA reads TGTGCCAGCAGTCCGGGACAGTACAATCAGCCCCAGCATTTT. The chain employs TRBV6-6 and TRBJ1-5, with 7 bases matching TRBD1. The CDR3 is made up of 14 amino acids. Germline CDR1 reads MNHNY; CDR2 reads SVGAGI (reference sequence). The junction had 4 bases not matched to a gene; V was cut back by 5 bases and J by 3 bases.

CDR3 DNA sequence: TGTGCCAGTAGACTCGACAGGGGGATGACTGAAGCTTTCTTT. Translation gives CASRLDRGMTEAFF. The V gene is TRBV19, the J gene TRBJ1-1; the match to TRBD1 covers 9 bases. The CDR3 consists of 14 residues. The V and J ends lost 6 bases and 5 bases, in that order; junction bases with no gene match: 7. Germline loops: CDR1 LNHDA, CDR2 SQIVND (reference sequence).

V is TRBV7-2 and J is TRBJ1-1, with unresolved D. Germline V CDR1 and CDR2: SGHTA, FQGNSA. With 0 bases removed from V and 6 bases from J, the gap between germline ends came to 11 bases. This CDR3 has 14 amino acids. CDR3 protein: CASSLAGSGSEAFF. The CDR3 DNA reads as TGTGCCAGCAGCTTAGCGGGATCAGGTTCTGAAGCTTTCTTT.